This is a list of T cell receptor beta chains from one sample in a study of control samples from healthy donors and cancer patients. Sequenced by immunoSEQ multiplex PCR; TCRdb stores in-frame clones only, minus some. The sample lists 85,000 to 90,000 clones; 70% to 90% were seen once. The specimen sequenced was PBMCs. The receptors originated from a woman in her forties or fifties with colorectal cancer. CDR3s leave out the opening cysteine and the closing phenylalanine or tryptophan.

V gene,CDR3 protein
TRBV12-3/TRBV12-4,ASSWDTRAYT
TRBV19,ASSITGRYSNQPQH
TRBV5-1,ASSLGDYSGNTIY
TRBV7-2,ASSLTGLQSSYNEQF
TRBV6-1,ASSEMTGQGYT
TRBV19,ASSRGGRGNTIY
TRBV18,ASSPGTGESPLH
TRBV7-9,ASSLGVVGGTDTQY
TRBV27,ASSGTINNEQF
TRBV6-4,ASSDWGTNYGYT
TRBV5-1,ASSSGLAMETQY
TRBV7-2,ASSLGAGQETQY
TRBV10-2,ASRSGVYNEQF
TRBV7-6,ASSSSGTDTQY
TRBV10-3,AISESVTGYTIY
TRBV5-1,ASTPRGVSDTQY
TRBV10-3,AISESGASEKLF
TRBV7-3,ASSPSGGGSLYGYT
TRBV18,ASSPTGDRVEAF
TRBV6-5,ASSYSPGELF
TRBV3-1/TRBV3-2,ASSQGFLSPLH
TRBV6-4,ASRAGQNNYGYT
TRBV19,ASSIRRNTEAF
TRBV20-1,SASPRDWGTEAF